Listed below are T cell receptor beta chains from one sample, sequenced in a study of cytomegalovirus exposure and HLA in healthy donors. Assay used: immunoSEQ multiplex PCR; TCRdb lists only in-frame clones, some missing. The table lists around 150,000 clones, approximately 80% of them singletons, with 9.5% to 10% in the top ten. Specimen: PBMCs. The receptor source for this set is a man between 18 and 29 years old in good health and CMV-seropositive. Each CDR3 is given with its conserved first and last residue. D genes are given only for firm matches. Part of the rows lack a size; the others show once, few, many or a class for expanded clones.

j_gene	d_gene	abundance	v_gene	CDR3nt	CDR3aa
TRBJ1-2	TRBD1	NA	TRBV29-1	TGCAGCGTTGCGGTGGGGGACAGGGGAGTCTATGGCTACACCTTC	CSVAVGDRGVYGYTF
TRBJ1-2	NA	once	TRBV7-8	TGTGCCAGCAGCATCGATACAGGGAACTATGGCTACACCTTC	CASSIDTGNYGYTF
TRBJ1-2	NA	NA	TRBV7-9	TGTTCCAGCGAACTTACAGCTAACTATGGCTACACCTTC	CSSELTANYGYTF
TRBJ1-4	NA	NA	TRBV23-1	TGCGCCAGCAGTCAATCGTCCGGTGGACTTGGAGAAACCAATAATGAAAAACTGTTTTTT	CASSQSSGGLGETNNEKLFF
TRBJ2-1	NA	NA	TRBV7-3	TGTGCCAGCAGCTTTAATCAGGGGAGCTCCTACAATGAGCAGTTCTTC	CASSFNQGSSYNEQFF
TRBJ1-1	NA	few	TRBV14	TGTGCCAGCAGCCAAGGGACACCGAACACTGAAGCTTTCTTT	CASSQGTPNTEAFF
TRBJ2-7	NA	once	TRBV19	TGTGCCAGTAGTATGTCCGGGACATCCTCCTACGAGCAGTACTTC	CASSMSGTSSYEQYF
TRBJ2-4	TRBD1	NA	TRBV25-1	TGTGCCAGCAGTACGCGCAGGGGGCGTGAGGCCAAAAACATTCAGTACTTC	CASSTRRGREAKNIQYF
TRBJ1-5	NA	NA	TRBV6-5	TGTGCCAGCAGTCGGTGGAGGGCAGATCAGCCCCAGCATTTT	CASSRWRADQPQHF
TRBJ2-2	NA	NA	TRBV7-2	TGTGCCAGCAGCTTAACCTTCGATCCGGCGGGTTCCGGGGAGCTGTTTTTT	CASSLTFDPAGSGELFF
TRBJ2-3	NA	NA	TRBV5-1	TGCGCCAGCAGCTTGGTGGCTAGAGCATCGACAGATACGCAGTATTTT	CASSLVARASTDTQYF
TRBJ2-5	NA	NA	TRBV19	TGTGCCAGTAGTATTCGAGAGACCCAGTACTTC	CASSIRETQYF